This TCR beta chain originates from a study of blood T cells in healthy people across ages. Study-level findings and limits: Older age coincided with a roughly linear decline in TCR beta diversity per million T cells.

Trimming took off 2 bases at V and 4 bases at J, with 13 bases between the two ends. This CDR3 is 15 amino acids long. Germline-derived CDR1 and CDR2 are SGHTS and YDEGEE. Worth noting for this clonotype: What it binds is unknown.

The second PCR ran about 6 to 12 cycles with a sample-barcoded 5' primer and J-beta primers. The template-switch adaptor was a 5' adaptor with 12 random nucleotides. It tagged each cDNA molecule. TCRdb re-derived calls from the 5' RACE reads in MiXCR, one entry per CDR3 protein. The table includes more than 1 million distinct CDR3 sequences, roughly 45% detected once. The chain combines TRBV5-8 with TRBJ2-1; unclear D gene. This clonotype originated in a woman aged 55-69 years in good health. Sequenced input: blood. The CDR3: CASSLGQREYNEQFF. The CDR3 coding sequence is TGTGCCAGCAGCTTAGGTCAGAGAGAGTACAATGAGCAGTTCTTC.